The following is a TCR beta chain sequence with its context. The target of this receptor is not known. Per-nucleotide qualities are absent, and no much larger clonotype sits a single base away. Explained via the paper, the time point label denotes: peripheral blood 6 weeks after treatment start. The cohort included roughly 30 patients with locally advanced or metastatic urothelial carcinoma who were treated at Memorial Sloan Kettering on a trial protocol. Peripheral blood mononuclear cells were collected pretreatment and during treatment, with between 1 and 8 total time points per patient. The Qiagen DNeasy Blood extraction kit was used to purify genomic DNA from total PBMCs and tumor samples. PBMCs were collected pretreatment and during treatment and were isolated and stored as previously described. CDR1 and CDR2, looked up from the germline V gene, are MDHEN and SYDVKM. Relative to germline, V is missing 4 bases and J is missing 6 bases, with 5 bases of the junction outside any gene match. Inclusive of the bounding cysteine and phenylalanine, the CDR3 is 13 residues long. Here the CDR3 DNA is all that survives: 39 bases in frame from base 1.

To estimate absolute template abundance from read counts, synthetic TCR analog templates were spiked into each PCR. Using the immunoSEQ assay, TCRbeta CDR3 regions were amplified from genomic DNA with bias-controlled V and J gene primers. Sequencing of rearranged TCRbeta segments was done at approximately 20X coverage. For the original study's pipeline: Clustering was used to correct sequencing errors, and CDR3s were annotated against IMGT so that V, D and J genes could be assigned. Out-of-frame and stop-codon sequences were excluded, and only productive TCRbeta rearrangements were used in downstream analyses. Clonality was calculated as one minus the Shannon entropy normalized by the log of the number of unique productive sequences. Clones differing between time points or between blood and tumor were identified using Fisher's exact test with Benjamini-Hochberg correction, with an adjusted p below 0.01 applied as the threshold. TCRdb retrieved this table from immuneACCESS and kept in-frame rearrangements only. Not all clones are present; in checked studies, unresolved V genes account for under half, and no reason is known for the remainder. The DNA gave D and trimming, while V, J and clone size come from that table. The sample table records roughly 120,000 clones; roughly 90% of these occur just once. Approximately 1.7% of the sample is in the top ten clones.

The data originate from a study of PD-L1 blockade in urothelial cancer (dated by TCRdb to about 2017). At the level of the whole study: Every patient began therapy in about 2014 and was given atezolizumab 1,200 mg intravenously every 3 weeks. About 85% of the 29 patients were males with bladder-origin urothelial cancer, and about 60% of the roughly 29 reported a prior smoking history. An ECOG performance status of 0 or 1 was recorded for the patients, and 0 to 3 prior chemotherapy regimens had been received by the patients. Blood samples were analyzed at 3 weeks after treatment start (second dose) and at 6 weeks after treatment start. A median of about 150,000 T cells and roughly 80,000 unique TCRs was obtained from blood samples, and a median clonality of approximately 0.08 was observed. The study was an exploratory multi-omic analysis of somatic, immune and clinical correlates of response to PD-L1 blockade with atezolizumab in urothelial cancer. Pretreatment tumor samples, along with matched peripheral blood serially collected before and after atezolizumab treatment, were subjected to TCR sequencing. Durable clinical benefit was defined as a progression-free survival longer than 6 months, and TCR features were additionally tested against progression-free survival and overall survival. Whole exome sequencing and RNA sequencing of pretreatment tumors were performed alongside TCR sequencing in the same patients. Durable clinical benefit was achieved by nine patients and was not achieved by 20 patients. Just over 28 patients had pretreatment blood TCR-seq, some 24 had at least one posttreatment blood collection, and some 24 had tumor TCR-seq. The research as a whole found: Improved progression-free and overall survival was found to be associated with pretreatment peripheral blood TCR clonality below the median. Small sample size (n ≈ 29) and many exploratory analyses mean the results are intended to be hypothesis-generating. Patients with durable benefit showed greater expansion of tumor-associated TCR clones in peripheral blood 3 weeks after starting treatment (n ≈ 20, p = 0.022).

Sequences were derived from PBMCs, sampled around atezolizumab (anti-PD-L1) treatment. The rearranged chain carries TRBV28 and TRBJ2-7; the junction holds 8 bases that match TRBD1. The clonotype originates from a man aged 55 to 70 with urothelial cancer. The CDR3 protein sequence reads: CASSSQGAGEQYF. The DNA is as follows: TGTGCCAGCAGTTCCCAGGGGGCGGGCGAGCAGTACTTC.